This T cell receptor (beta chain) was observed in a study of blood T cells in healthy people across ages (dated by TCRdb to about 2015). In the study overall: Template switching captured roughly one uniquely barcoded TCR beta cDNA molecule per two T cells in model experiments. Using deep sequencing normalized with unique cDNA molecular identifiers, the study measured how TCR beta repertoire diversity changes with age. The donors were divided into four age groups: young (average around 17 years), middle-aged (around 37), aged (roughly 60) and long-lived (roughly 82). To avoid experimental bias, donors of different ages were randomly spread across the sequencing lanes. For two donors (one aged 18 to 30 and one aged 80 or older), the study analyzed two additional independent replicas of 1 million unique cDNA reads from the same blood draw. Overall study outcomes, separate from this receptor: Compared with the aged group, the long-lived group had more naive CD4+ T cells, fewer expanded clones and increased TCR diversity, suggesting age selection. A strong correlation was found between observed TCR beta diversity and the percentage of naive T cells measured by flow cytometry. Observed TCR beta diversity per million T cells fell roughly linearly with age, and a significant reduction was already apparent by age roughly 40. Donor CMV infection status was unknown, potentially confounding age-related changes in expanded clonotypes. Estimates of total diversity based on one million sequenced T cells were considered lower bounds and underestimates. Conclusive comparison of naive and antigen-experienced compartments was prevented by the profiling of bulk unsorted PBMCs.

This clonotype was counted only a few times. No antigen is known for it. Base quality data are lacking; no much larger clone is found one base away. Library construction relied on 5' RACE. Sequencing instrument: Illumina HiSeq 2500. A second about 7 to 11 cycle PCR used a sample-barcoded 5' primer and a J-beta primer mix. Each TCR beta cDNA molecule received a unique molecular identifier from a template-switch 5' adaptor carrying 12 random nucleotides. Each sample yielded at least 2.5 million CDR3-containing paired-end reads. The Mint cDNA synthesis kit, primed by a TRBC-specific oligonucleotide, was used to synthesize first-strand cDNA from all RNA. Following uracil-DNA glycosylase treatment, all cDNA underwent a first 18-cycle PCR with the universal primers M1SS and BC2_uni_R. As for the original processing: Normalization of each sample was performed by random selection of 1 million high-quality reads, each carrying a distinct molecular identifier. Reads sharing molecular identifiers were discarded rather than binned into consensus sequences. MiTCR, with a Q25 quality threshold and the strictest error-elimination algorithm, was used for CDR3 identification, clonotype clustering and error correction. A nonparametric unseen species model using Euler transformation provided a lower-bound estimate of total TCR beta diversity. In-frame beta chains were kept once TCRdb had trimmed the public reads at Q25 with fastp and called clones with MiXCR. Entries that share a CDR3 protein sequence are merged under the most common genes and DNA. The V and J calls reflect TCRdb's pipeline rather than the authors' work. The sample table records 700,000 to 850,000 distinct CDR3 sequences; around half of these occur just once. The top ten hold around 41% of the sample.

CDR1 and CDR2, looked up from the germline V gene (reference sequence), are MNHNY and SVGAGI. Including the terminal cysteine and phenylalanine, the CDR3 comprises 14 residues. The entry retains the CDR3 DNA only, 42 bases that are in frame from base 1. V loses 4 bases of germline sequence and J loses 2 bases, and the interval between the two ends is 12 bases. Systemically healthy Caucasian individuals from Russia, around 38 in total and aged 6 to 90 years, were included as donors. Ten milliliters of peripheral blood were drawn from each donor into EDTA-treated Vacutainer tubes. PBMCs were isolated by Ficoll-Paque density-gradient centrifugation, with at least 6 million obtained per sample. Total RNA was extracted from PBMCs with Trizol reagent, with at least 6 micrograms obtained per sample. The percentages of naive CD45RAhigh/CD27high T cells were determined by flow cytometry on a PBMC aliquot from every donor.

Here the chain combines TRBV6-6 and TRBJ2-7; the D call is possibly TRBD1 or TRBD2, each sharing 5 bases. The source of this sequence is an elderly man in good health. Sequencing was performed on blood. The nucleotide sequence reads TGTGCCAGCAGTTCCCGGGGCTCAACCTACGAGCAGTACTTC. It translates to CASSSRGSTYEQYF.